This TCR beta chain was captured in a study of regulatory T cells in long-lasting Graves disease. This clonotype was counted at least ten times. Antigen: not known. General observations from the study: It was in persistent disease that TRBV28, TRBJ1-2 and TRBJ2-5 were favored. Persistent patients shared more public clonotypes (around 2,500) than new patients (approximately 900).

This CDR3 contains 15 residues. Trimming removed 5 bases at V and 1 base at J, with 13 bases between. Germline CDR1 reads MNHEY; CDR2 reads SVGEGT. Time point defined: newly diagnosed GD, antithyroid drugs for less than 3 months. Researchers made the TCR library from RNA that was extracted from PBMCs. Graves' disease diagnoses used American Thyroid Association guidelines. Combining iRepertoire HTBI primers with Arm-PCR of CDR3 regions, the authors built TCR beta libraries. TCRdb used MiXCR to reprocess the multiplex PCR reads, holding one entry per CDR3 protein. The sample holds fewer than 350,000 distinct CDR3 sequences; about 20% are singletons and the top ten take 35% to 45%.

The sequencing here drew on peripheral blood mononuclear cells (PBMCs), taken at new diagnosis, from a patient treated with antithyroid drugs. This TCR came from a female donor with Graves disease. This chain connects TRBV6-2 or TRBV6-3 to TRBJ2-3; maybe TRBD2 (6 bases). The CDR3 region is CASSDQVAGTDTQYF. The DNA for the CDR3 is TGTGCCAGCAGTGATCAGGTAGCGGGCACAGATACGCAGTATTTT.